The T cell receptor (beta chain) described here comes from a study of blood T cell repertoires in COVID-19. Per the authors' pipeline: Counts of nucleated cells, estimated from reference gene primer amplification, were obtained. Assay used: immunoSEQ multiplex PCR; TCRdb lists only in-frame clones, some missing. The V and J calls and the clone size are those of that table, but D and trimming were determined from the DNA. This repertoire shows hundreds of thousands of clones, roughly 87% found once; its top ten account for around 1%. Participants came from around 25 US areas, aged about 18 to 95 years. The CDR3 is 12 amino acids. Trimming removed 3 bases from V and 7 bases from J; junction bases left unmatched: 3. Germline V gene sequence: CDR1 DFQATT, CDR2 SNEGSKA (reference sequence).

The chain combines TRBV20-1 with TRBJ2-1; 7 bases match TRBD2. The sequencing input was PBMCs or T cells enriched from blood (not recorded which). The receptor was derived from a woman under 40 who had recovered from COVID-19. In nucleotides, the CDR3 is TGCAGTGCTAGTGGGAGGGCTAATGAGCAGTTCTTC. Its translation is CSASGRANEQFF.